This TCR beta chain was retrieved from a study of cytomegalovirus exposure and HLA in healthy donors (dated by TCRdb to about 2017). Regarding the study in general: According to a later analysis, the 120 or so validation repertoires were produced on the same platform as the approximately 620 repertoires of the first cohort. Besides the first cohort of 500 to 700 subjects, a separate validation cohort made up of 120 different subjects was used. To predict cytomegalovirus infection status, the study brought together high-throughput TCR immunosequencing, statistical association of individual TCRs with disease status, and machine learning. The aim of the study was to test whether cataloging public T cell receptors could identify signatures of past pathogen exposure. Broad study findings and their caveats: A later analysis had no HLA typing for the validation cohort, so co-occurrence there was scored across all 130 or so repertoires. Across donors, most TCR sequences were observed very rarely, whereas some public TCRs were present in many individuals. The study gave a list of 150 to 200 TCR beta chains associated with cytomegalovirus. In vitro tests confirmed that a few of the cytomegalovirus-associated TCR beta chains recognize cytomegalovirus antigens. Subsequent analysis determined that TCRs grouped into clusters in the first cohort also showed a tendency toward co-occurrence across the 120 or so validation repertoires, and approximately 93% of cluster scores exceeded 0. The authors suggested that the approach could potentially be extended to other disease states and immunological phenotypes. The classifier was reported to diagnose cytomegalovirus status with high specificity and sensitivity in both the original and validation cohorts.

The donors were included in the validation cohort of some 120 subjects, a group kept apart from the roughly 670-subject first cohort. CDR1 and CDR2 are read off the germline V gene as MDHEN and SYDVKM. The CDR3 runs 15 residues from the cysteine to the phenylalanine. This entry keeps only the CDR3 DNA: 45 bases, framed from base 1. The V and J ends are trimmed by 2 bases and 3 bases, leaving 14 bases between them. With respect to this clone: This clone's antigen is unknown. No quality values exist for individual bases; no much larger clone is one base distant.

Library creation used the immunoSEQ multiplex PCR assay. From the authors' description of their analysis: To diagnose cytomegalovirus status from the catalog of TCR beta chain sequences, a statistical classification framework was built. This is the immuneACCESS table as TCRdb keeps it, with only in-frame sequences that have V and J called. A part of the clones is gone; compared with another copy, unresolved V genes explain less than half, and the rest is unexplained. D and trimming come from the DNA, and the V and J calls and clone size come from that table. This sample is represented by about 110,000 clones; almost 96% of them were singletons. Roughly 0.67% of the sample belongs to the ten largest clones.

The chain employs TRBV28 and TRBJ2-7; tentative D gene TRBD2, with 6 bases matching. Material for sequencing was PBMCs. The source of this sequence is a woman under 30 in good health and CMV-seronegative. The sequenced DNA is TGTGCCAGCAGTTTAGGCTTCCAGGGAGGCTACGAGCAGTACTTC. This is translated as CASSLGFQGGYEQYF. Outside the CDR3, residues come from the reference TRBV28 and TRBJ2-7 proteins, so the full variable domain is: DVKVTQSSRYLVKRTGEKVFLECVQDMDHENMFWYRQDPGLGLRLIYFSYDVKMKEKGDIPEGYSVSREKKERFSLILESASTNQTSMYLCASSLGFQGGYEQYFGPGTRLTVT.